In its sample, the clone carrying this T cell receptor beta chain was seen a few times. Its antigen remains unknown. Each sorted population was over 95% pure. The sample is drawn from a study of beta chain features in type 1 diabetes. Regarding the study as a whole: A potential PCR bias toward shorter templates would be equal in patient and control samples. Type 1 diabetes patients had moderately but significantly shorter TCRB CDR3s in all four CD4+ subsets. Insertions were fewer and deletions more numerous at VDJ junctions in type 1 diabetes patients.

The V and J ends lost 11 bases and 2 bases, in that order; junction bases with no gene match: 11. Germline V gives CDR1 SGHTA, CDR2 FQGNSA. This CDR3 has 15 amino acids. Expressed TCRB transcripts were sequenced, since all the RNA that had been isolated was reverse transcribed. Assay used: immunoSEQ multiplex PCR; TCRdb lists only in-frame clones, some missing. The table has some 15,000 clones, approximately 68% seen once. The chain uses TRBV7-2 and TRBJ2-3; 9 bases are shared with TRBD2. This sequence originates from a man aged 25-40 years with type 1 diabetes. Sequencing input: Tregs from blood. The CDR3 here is CASRRAGGSTDTQYF. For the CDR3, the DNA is TGTGCCTCCCGCCGAGCGGGGGGATCCACAGATACGCAGTATTTT.